This is a list of T cell receptor beta chains from one sample in a study of T cells in Graves' hyperthyroidism and ophthalmopathy. Each CDR3 protein is one row after TCRdb ran MiXCR on the multiplex PCR reads. The repertoire has roughly 560,000 distinct CDR3 sequences, about 14% of them found once; the top ten carry around 4.5%. The specimen sequenced was blood. The origin of the receptors is a woman in her thirties or forties with Graves' ophthalmopathy. Each CDR3 is given with its conserved first and last residue. D genes are given only for firm matches. A clone size is listed for some rows: how often the clone was seen (once, few, many), or a class if it is expanded.

CDR3 DNA: TGTGCCAGCAGCCAAACAGGGATTTCGGGCTGCACCTTC
CDR3 protein: CASSQTGISGCTF
J gene: TRBJ1-2
D gene: .
V gene: TRBV11-2
clone size: few

CDR3 DNA: TGTGCTAGTGGTTTGTGGGGAGGGAGCAATCAGCCCCAGCATTTT
CDR3 protein: CASGLWGGSNQPQHF
J gene: TRBJ1-5
D gene: .
V gene: TRBV12-5
clone size: few

CDR3 DNA: TGTGCCAGCAGTGATGACGGTGAAGCCTACGAGCAGTACTTC
CDR3 protein: CASSDDGEAYEQYF
J gene: TRBJ2-7
D gene: .
V gene: TRBV2
clone size: .

CDR3 DNA: TGCAGCGTTGGCGAGAGCACTGAAGCTTTCTTT
CDR3 protein: CSVGESTEAFF
J gene: TRBJ1-1
D gene: .
V gene: TRBV29-1
clone size: many

CDR3 DNA: TGCGCCAGCAGCTTAATCGCGACAGGGGAGTACGAGCAGTACTTC
CDR3 protein: CASSLIATGEYEQYF
J gene: TRBJ2-7
D gene: TRBD1
V gene: TRBV5-1
clone size: many

CDR3 DNA: TGTGCCTGGAGTGATTGGGACACCGGGGAGCTGTTTTTT
CDR3 protein: CAWSDWDTGELFF
J gene: TRBJ2-2
D gene: .
V gene: TRBV30
clone size: few

CDR3 DNA: TGTGCCAGCAGCCAAGTCGGCTGGGGACAGGGGGAAAACATTCAGTACTTC
CDR3 protein: CASSQVGWGQGENIQYF
J gene: TRBJ2-4
D gene: TRBD1
V gene: TRBV3-1
clone size: .

CDR3 DNA: TGTGCCAGCAGTGAAGGCTGGGGCCCGACCGGGGAGCTGTTTTTT
CDR3 protein: CASSEGWGPTGELFF
J gene: TRBJ2-2
D gene: .
V gene: TRBV6-1
clone size: many

CDR3 DNA: TGTGCCAGCAGCGCATGGAACACTGAAGCTTTCTTT
CDR3 protein: CASSAWNTEAFF
J gene: TRBJ1-1
D gene: .
V gene: TRBV9
clone size: many

CDR3 DNA: TGTGCTAGTGGTTTCGGCACCGGGGAGCTGTTTTTT
CDR3 protein: CASGFGTGELFF
J gene: TRBJ2-2
D gene: .
V gene: TRBV12-5
clone size: .

CDR3 DNA: TGTGCCAGCAGTCCTCTCACCCCTTCAGGGATTGATTCACCCCTCCACTTT
CDR3 protein: CASSPLTPSGIDSPLHF
J gene: TRBJ1-6
D gene: .
V gene: TRBV28
clone size: .

CDR3 DNA: TGCAGCGTTTGTTTAACAGGTGGTCGGACTGAAGCTTTCTTT
CDR3 protein: CSVCLTGGRTEAFF
J gene: TRBJ1-1
D gene: .
V gene: TRBV29-1
clone size: .

CDR3 DNA: TGTGCCAGTAGTATAGCAGGGGACTACGAGCAGTACTTC
CDR3 protein: CASSIAGDYEQYF
J gene: TRBJ2-7
D gene: .
V gene: TRBV19
clone size: once

CDR3 DNA: TGCAGTGCTTTGACTAGCTACGAGACCCAGTACTTC
CDR3 protein: CSALTSYETQYF
J gene: TRBJ2-5
D gene: TRBD2
V gene: TRBV20-1
clone size: many

CDR3 DNA: TGTGCCAGCAGTTCCTCTTGGACAGTCACGAACACTGAAGCTTTCTTT
CDR3 protein: CASSSSWTVTNTEAFF
J gene: TRBJ1-1
D gene: .
V gene: TRBV6-5
clone size: many

CDR3 DNA: TGCAGTGCTAGACAGACTAGCGGGAGGGCCAACAACGAGCAGTACTTC
CDR3 protein: CSARQTSGRANNEQYF
J gene: TRBJ2-7
D gene: TRBD2
V gene: TRBV20-1
clone size: .

CDR3 DNA: TGCAGTGCTAGAGAGGGGGACAGCGGGAACACTGAAGCTTTCTTT
CDR3 protein: CSAREGDSGNTEAFF
J gene: TRBJ1-1
D gene: TRBD1
V gene: TRBV20-1
clone size: .